What follows are 14 T cell receptor beta chains derived from one specimen sequenced in a study of blood T cell repertoires in COVID-19. Generated by immunoSEQ multiplex PCR, the TCRdb table keeps only in-frame clones and is missing some. The sample has about 350,000 clones; about 90% are singletons. The specimen was PBMCs or T cells enriched from blood (not recorded which). These receptor sequences come from a woman between 25 and 40 years old who had recovered from COVID-19.

This rearrangement joins TRBV28 to TRBJ1-5, with D possibly TRBD1 on 6 matching bases. Trimming left V 5 bases short and J 6 bases short, with 17 bases between. This CDR3 is built from 15 residues. Germline CDR1 and CDR2: MDHEN and SYDVKM. The CDR3 bases are TGTGCCAGCAGTCCGCCCTCCAGGGGCGTTCAGCCCCAGCATTTT. Translated, it gives CASSPPSRGVQPQHF.

The chain is built from TRBV28 and TRBJ2-2; D might be TRBD2 (6 bases). In germline, CDR1 is MDHEN, CDR2 SYDVKM. This CDR3 is built from 16 residues. V lost 1 base, J lost 2 bases, and 11 bases lay in between. CDR3 DNA: TGTGCCAGCAGTTTATTAAGCGGGCTTAACACCGGGGAGCTGTTTTTT. It codes for CASSLLSGLNTGELFF. The full variable domain, completed using reference TRBV28 and TRBJ2-2, is DVKVTQSSRYLVKRTGEKVFLECVQDMDHENMFWYRQDPGLGLRLIYFSYDVKMKEKGDIPEGYSVSREKKERFSLILESASTNQTSMYLCASSLLSGLNTGELFFGEGSRLTVL.

The chain uses TRBV7-2 and TRBJ2-4; 8 bases fit TRBD2. The CDR3 covers 16 residues. Germline values: CDR1 SGHTA, CDR2 FQGNSA. Trimming cost V 4 bases and J 3 bases; bases outside gene matches: 8. CDR3 DNA: TGTGCCAGCAGCTCCATGACAGCGGGGGTCAAAAACATTCAGTACTTC. Residues: CASSSMTAGVKNIQYF.

The gene calls are TRBV30 and TRBJ1-5; 8 nucleotides line up with TRBD1. CDR1 and CDR2 (germline): GTSNPN, SVGIG (reference sequence). The V gene end was trimmed by 1 base and the J gene end by 4 bases; junction bases not matched to a gene: 9. CDR3 size: 16 residues. Here the CDR3 reads CAWSALDRAWNQPQHF. The CDR3 DNA sequence: TGTGCCTGGAGTGCCTTGGACAGGGCGTGGAATCAGCCCCAGCATTTT.

The chain is built from TRBV27 and TRBJ2-1, with 13 bases matching TRBD2. The germline V gene has CDR1 MNHEY and CDR2 SMNVEV (reference sequence). There are 16 residues in the CDR3. Losses at the gene ends were 5 bases for V and 6 bases for J; bases not matched to a gene: 7. The CDR3 coding sequence is TGTGCCAGCAGTCCGCTCACTAGCGGGGGGGGCAATGAGCAGTTCTTC. Translation gives CASSPLTSGGGNEQFF.

This chain connects TRBV6-5 to TRBJ2-7, with D maybe TRBD2 (6 bases). CDR3 length: 15 residues. CDR1 MNHEY and CDR2 SVGAGI come from the germline V gene. V was shortened by 6 bases and J by 2 bases, with 17 bases between the two germline ends. This CDR3 reads CASRDMGLGAYEQYF. DNA for the CDR3: TGTGCCAGCAGGGACATGGGACTGGGGGCCTACGAGCAGTACTTC.

The gene calls are TRBV10-3 and TRBJ2-5; D may be TRBD2 (6 bases). The germline V and J ends were trimmed by 0 bases and 5 bases, with 10 bases remaining between them. The CDR3 runs to 14 residues. CDR1 ENHRY and CDR2 SYGVKD come from the germline V gene. The CDR3 is CAISESQGGETQYF. Here the CDR3 DNA reads TGTGCCATCAGTGAGTCCCAGGGAGGCGAGACCCAGTACTTC.

The chain links TRBV5-4 to TRBJ2-3; the match to TRBD2 covers 12 bases. After removal of 1 base from V and 6 bases from J, the junction contained 9 bases not matched to a gene. Germline assignment: CDR1 SGHNT and CDR2 YYREEE (reference sequence). CDR3 size: 17 residues. The chain's CDR3 is CASSLRLAGGPGDTQYF. CDR3 nucleotides: TGTGCCAGCAGCTTGCGTCTAGCGGGGGGGCCCGGTGATACGCAGTATTTT.

The genes are TRBV19 and TRBJ1-5; D might be TRBD1 (5 bases). Per the germline V gene, CDR1 is LNHDA and CDR2 is SQIVND (reference sequence). This CDR3 contains 14 residues. V was trimmed by 9 bases and J by 5 bases, leaving 17 bases between them. CDR3 DNA sequence: TGTGCCAGCACTAGCTGGGGGGTGGATCAGCCCCAGCATTTT. Protein sequence: CASTSWGVDQPQHF.

The chain joins TRBV6-2 or TRBV6-3 to TRBJ2-7; D remains unclear. V shed 5 bases and J shed 2 bases, with 19 bases lying between them. Germline CDR1 reads MNHEY; CDR2 reads SVGEGT. This CDR3 region has 16 residues. This CDR3 reads CASSLPTVVVAYEQYF. For the CDR3, the DNA is TGTGCCAGCAGTCTCCCAACAGTGGTGGTGGCCTACGAGCAGTACTTC.

J is TRBJ2-7 and V is TRBV7-6; D not resolved. Germline CDR1 reads SGHVS; CDR2 reads FNYEAQ. Deletions cut 5 bases from V and 10 bases from J, with 18 bases between. The CDR3 extends over 13 amino acids. Here the CDR3 DNA reads TGTGCCAGCAGCCCCGCCGTAGATACCCGCCAGTACTTC. This sequence encodes CASSPAVDTRQYF.

This sequence joins TRBV28 and TRBJ2-4, with 12 bases aligning to TRBD2. The CDR3 is 12 residues long. Germline V gene data show CDR1 as MDHEN and CDR2 as SYDVKM. The V gene end was trimmed by 8 bases and the J gene end by 8 bases; junction bases not matched to a gene: 1. CDR3 sequence (DNA): TGTGCCAGCGGACTAGCGGGGCACATTCAGTACTTC. Translated: CASGLAGHIQYF.

CDR3: CASSSSGTGNTEAFF. The CDR3 DNA reads as TGCGCCAGCAGCTCCTCCGGGACAGGGAACACTGAAGCTTTCTTT. This chain uses TRBV5-1 with TRBJ1-1, with 8 bases lining up with TRBD1. CDR1 is SGHRS and CDR2 is YFSETQ in the germline V gene. J gave up 1 base and V 3 bases, and 5 bases lay outside the gene matches. There are 15 residues in the CDR3.

J is TRBJ1-3 and V is TRBV19; D remains ambiguous. V was pared by 6 bases and J by 0 bases, with 9 bases between. Germline CDR1 is LNHDA and CDR2 is SQIVND (reference sequence). The CDR3 has 14 amino acids. The CDR3 is CASSRETSGNTIYF. In DNA, the CDR3 is TGTGCCAGTAGCCGAGAAACCTCTGGAAACACCATATATTTT. The complete variable domain, with remaining parts taken from reference TRBV19 and TRBJ1-3, reads DGGITQSPKYLFRKEGQNVTLSCEQNLNHDAMYWYRQDPGQGLRLIYYSQIVNDFQKGDIAEGYSVSREKKESFPLTVTSAQKNPTAFYLCASSRETSGNTIYFGEGSWLTVV.